One T cell receptor (beta chain) is described in this entry. The antigen remains unidentified. The data are from a study of shared clonotypes between healthy human individuals. Findings and caveats of the study: Even with large depth, rarefaction showed that sorted-subset sequencing was incomplete. Non-shared clonotypes displayed generation probabilities falling below those of clonotypes present in all four donors.

CDR3 size: 13 residues. V was cut by 11 bases and J by 5 bases, with 16 bases left in between. CDR1 is MNHEY, CDR2 SVGAGI, per germline. The authors ran the assay at deep level. Generated by immunoSEQ multiplex PCR, the TCRdb table keeps only in-frame clones and is missing some. The repertoire consists of around 720,000 clones, with more than 70% occurring once and the leading ten covering around 2%. Splitting the CD4+ cells yielded a CD45RA+ naive subset and a CD45RA-negative memory subset. Sample: memory CD4+ T cells sorted from blood. As to subset: CD45RA-negative fraction. This rearrangement joins TRBV6-5 to TRBJ1-5; D might be TRBD1 (5 bases). This receptor was identified in a woman under 40 in good health. As DNA, the CDR3 is TGTGCCGTCGGCCAGGGTGTTCATCAGCCCCAGCATTTT. Translated, it gives CAVGQGVHQPQHF.